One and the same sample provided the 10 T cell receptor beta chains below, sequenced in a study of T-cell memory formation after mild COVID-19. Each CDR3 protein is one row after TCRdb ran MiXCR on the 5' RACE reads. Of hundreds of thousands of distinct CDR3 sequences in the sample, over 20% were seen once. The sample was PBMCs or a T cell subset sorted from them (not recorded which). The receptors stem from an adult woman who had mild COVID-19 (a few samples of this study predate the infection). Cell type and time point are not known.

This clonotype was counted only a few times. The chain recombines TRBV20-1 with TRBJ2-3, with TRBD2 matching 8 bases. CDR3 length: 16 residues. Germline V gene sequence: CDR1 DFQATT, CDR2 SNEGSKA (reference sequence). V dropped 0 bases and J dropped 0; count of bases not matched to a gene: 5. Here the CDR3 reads CSARDRRGGSTDTQYF. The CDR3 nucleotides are TGCAGTGCTAGAGATCGACGGGGGGGGAGCACAGATACGCAGTATTTT.

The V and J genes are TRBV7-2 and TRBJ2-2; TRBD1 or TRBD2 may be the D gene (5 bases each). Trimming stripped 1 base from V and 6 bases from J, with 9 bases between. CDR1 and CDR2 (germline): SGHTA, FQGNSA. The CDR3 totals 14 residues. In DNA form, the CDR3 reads TGTGCCAGCAGCTTAGGGGGGTGGGCCGGGGAGCTGTTTTTT. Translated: CASSLGGWAGELFF.

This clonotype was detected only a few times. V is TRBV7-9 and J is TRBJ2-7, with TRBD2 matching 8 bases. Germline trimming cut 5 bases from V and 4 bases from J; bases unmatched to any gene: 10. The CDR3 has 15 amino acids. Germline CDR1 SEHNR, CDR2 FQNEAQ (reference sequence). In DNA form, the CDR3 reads TGTGCCAGCAGCACCCTGAGCGGGAGTGGGTACGAGCAGTACTTC. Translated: CASSTLSGSGYEQYF. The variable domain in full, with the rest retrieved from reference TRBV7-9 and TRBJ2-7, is DTGVSQNPRHKITKRGQNVTFRCDPISEHNRLYWYRQTLGQGPEFLTYFQNEAQLEKSRLLSDRFSAERPKGSFSTLEIQRTEQGDSAMYLCASSTLSGSGYEQYFGPGTRLTVT.

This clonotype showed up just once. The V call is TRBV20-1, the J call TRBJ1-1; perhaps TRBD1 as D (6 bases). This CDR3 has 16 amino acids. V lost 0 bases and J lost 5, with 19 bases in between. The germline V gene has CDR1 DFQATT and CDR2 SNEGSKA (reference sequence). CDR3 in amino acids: CSARDSKRGGGTEAFF. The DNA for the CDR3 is TGCAGTGCTAGAGACTCCAAAAGAGGGGGAGGGACTGAAGCTTTCTTT.

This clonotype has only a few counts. The CDR3 region is CAWSLGGEIDEQFF. The CDR3 DNA reads as TGTGCCTGGAGTCTTGGGGGGGAGATCGATGAGCAGTTCTTC. This chain links TRBV30 with TRBJ2-1; 7 positions match TRBD2. Per germline, CDR1 GTSNPN and CDR2 SVGIG (reference sequence). CDR3 length equals 14 residues. The V segment lost 2 bases and the J segment 8 bases; nucleotides outside the gene matches: 9.

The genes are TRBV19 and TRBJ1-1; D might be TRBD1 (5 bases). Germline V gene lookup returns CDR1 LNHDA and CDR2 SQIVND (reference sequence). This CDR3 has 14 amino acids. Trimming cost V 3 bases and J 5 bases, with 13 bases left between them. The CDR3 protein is CASSMRGSVTEAFF. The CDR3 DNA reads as TGTGCCAGTAGTATGAGGGGATCTGTAACTGAAGCTTTCTTT. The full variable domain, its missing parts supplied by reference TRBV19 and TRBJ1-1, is DGGITQSPKYLFRKEGQNVTLSCEQNLNHDAMYWYRQDPGQGLRLIYYSQIVNDFQKGDIAEGYSVSREKKESFPLTVTSAQKNPTAFYLCASSMRGSVTEAFFGQGTRLTVV.

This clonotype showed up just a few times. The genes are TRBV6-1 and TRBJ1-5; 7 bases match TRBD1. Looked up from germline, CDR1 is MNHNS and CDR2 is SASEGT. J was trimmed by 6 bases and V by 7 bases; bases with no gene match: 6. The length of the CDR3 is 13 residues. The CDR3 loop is CASTKRDSQPQHF. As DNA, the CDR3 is TGTGCCAGCACAAAAAGGGACAGTCAGCCCCAGCATTTT.

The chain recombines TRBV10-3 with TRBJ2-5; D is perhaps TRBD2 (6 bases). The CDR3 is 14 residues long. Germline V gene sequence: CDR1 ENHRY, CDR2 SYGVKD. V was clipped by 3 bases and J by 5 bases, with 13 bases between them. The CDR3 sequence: CAISEGTVVETQYF. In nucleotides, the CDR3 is TGTGCCATCAGTGAAGGGACTGTGGTGGAGACCCAGTACTTC.

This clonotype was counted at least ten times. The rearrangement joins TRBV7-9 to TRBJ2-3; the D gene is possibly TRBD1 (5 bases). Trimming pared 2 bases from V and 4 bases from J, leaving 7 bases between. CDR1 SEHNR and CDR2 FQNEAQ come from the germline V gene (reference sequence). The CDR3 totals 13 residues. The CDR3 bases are TGTGCCAGCAGCTTAATAGGGGCAGATACGCAGTATTTT. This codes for CASSLIGADTQYF. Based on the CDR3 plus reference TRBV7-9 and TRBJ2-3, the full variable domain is DTGVSQNPRHKITKRGQNVTFRCDPISEHNRLYWYRQTLGQGPEFLTYFQNEAQLEKSRLLSDRFSAERPKGSFSTLEIQRTEQGDSAMYLCASSLIGADTQYFGPGTRLTVL.

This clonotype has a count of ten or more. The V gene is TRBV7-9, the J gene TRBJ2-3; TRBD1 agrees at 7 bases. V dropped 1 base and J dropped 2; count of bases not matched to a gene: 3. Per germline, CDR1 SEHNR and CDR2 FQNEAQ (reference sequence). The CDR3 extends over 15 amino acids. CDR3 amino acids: CASSLDRGFTDTQYF. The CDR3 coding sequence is TGTGCCAGCAGCTTAGACAGGGGCTTCACAGATACGCAGTATTTT. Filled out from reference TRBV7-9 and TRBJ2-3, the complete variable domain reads DTGVSQNPRHKITKRGQNVTFRCDPISEHNRLYWYRQTLGQGPEFLTYFQNEAQLEKSRLLSDRFSAERPKGSFSTLEIQRTEQGDSAMYLCASSLDRGFTDTQYFGPGTRLTVL.